This TCR beta chain was observed in a study of CD8+ T cells in alopecia areata. Study-level information: Treated patients were given 5 to 10 mg oral tofacitinib twice daily. Severity scores in treated patients reflected the percentage of scalp affected.

With regard to this clone: Its target is not known.

Broader study findings: Researchers report lesional scalp, most notably alopecia totalis/universalis, outstripped normal scalp in clonality.

Extracted RNA was reverse transcribed into cDNA, the sequencing template. TCRdb's copy holds only in-frame clones and misses some; the assay was immunoSEQ multiplex PCR. The sample includes some 42,000 clones, 80% to 95% of them seen just once. This CDR3 has 13 residues. Germline assignment: CDR1 SGHRS and CDR2 YFSETQ. Stated treatment: oral pan-JAK inhibitor, 5-10 mg twice daily. The chain uses TRBV5-1 and TRBJ2-5, with unresolved D. The J call may be mistaken, given a closer DNA end match to TRBJ2-7. The input for sequencing was CD8+ T cells sorted from blood, taken at week 24, from a patient treated with tofacitinib. The TCR originated in a human donor with alopecia areata. The CDR3 sequence is CASSLAANPEQYF. The CDR3 nucleotides read TGCGCCAGCAGCTTGGCCGCGAATCCCGAGCAGTACTTC.